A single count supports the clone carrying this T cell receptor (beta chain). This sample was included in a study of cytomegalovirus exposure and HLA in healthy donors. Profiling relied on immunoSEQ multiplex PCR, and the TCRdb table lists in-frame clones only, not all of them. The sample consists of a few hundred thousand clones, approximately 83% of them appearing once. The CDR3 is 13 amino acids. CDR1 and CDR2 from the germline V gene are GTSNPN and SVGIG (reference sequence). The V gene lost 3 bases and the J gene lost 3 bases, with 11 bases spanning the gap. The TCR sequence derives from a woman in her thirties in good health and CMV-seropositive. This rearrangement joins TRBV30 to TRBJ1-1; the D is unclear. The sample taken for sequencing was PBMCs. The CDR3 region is CAWRSVGDTEAFF. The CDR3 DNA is TGTGCCTGGAGATCGGTCGGCGACACTGAAGCTTTCTTT.